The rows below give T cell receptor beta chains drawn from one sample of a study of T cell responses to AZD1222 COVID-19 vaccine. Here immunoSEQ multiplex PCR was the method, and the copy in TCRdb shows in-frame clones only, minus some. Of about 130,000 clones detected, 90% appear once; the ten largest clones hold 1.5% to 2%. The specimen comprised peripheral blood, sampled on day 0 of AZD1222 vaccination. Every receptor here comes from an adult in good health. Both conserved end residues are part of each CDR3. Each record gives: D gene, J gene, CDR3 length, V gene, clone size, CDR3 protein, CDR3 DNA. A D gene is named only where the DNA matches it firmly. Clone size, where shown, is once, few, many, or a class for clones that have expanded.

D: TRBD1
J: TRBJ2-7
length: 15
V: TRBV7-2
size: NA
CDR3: CASSSKGTGPYEQYF
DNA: TGTGCCAGCAGCTCTAAAGGGACAGGACCCTACGAGCAGTACTTC

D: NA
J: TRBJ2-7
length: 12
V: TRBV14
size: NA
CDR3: CASSQIIYEQYF
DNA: TGTGCCAGCAGCCAAATTATCTACGAGCAGTACTTC

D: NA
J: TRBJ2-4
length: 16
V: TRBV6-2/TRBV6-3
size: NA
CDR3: CASSYSGGGLRNIQYF
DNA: TGTGCCAGCAGTTACTCTGGGGGAGGTCTTAGAAACATTCAGTACTTC

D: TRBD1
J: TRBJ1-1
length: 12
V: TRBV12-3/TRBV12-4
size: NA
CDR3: CASRPGGFEAFF
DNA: TGTGCCAGCAGACCAGGGGGCTTTGAAGCTTTCTTT

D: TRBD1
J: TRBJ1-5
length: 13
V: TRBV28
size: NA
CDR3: CAIAGGGNQPQHF
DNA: TGTGCCATTGCAGGGGGCGGCAATCAGCCCCAGCATTTT

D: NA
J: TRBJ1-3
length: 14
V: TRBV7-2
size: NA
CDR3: CASSRRVLGNTIYF
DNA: TGTGCCAGCAGCAGAAGGGTGCTTGGAAACACCATATATTTT

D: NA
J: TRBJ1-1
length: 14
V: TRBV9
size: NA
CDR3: CASSPQGLGTEAFF
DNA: TGTGCCAGCAGCCCACAGGGTTTAGGCACTGAAGCTTTCTTT

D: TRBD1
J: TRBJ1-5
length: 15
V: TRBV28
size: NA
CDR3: CASTFVTGDNQPQHF
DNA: TGTGCCAGCACCTTCGTGACAGGGGACAATCAGCCCCAGCATTTT

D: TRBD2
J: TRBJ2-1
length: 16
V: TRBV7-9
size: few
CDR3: CASSLVSGLAANEQFF
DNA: TGTGCCAGCAGCTTAGTATCGGGACTAGCAGCCAATGAGCAGTTCTTC

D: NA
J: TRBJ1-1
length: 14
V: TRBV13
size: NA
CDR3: CASSSRVLNTEAFF
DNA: TGTGCCAGCAGCTCCAGGGTGCTGAACACTGAAGCTTTCTTT

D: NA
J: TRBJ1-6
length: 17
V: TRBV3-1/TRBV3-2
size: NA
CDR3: CASSQDCGPRGGSPLHF
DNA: TGTGCCAGCAGCCAAGATTGCGGCCCCAGAGGGGGATCACCCCTCCACTTT

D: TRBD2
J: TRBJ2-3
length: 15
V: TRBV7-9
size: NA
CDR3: CASSLGSGGLDTQYF
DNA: TGTGCCAGCAGCTTAGGTAGCGGGGGGCTAGATACGCAGTATTTT

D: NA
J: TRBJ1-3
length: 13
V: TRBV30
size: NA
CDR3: CAWSVPRGNTIYF
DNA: TGTGCCTGGAGTGTTCCACGCGGAAACACCATATATTTT

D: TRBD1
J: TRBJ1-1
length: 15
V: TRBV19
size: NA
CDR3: CASTSTGVLWSGAFF
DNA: TGTGCCAGTACCTCCACAGGGGTCCTATGGTCCGGAGCTTTCTTT

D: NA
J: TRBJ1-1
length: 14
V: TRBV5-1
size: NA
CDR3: CASSLSQGDTEAFF
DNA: TGCGCCAGCAGCTTGTCTCAGGGAGACACTGAAGCTTTCTTT

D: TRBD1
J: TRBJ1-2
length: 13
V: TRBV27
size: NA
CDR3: CASSLRQGAGYTF
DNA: TGTGCCAGCAGTTTACGACAGGGGGCCGGCTACACCTTC

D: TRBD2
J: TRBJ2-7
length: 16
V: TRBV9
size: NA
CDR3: CASSVDTGGPGYEQYF
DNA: TGTGCCAGCAGCGTAGATACGGGAGGGCCCGGCTACGAGCAGTACTTC

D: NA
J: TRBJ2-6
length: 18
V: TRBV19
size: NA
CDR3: CASSVDSLARTGANVLTF
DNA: TGTGCCAGTAGTGTCGACAGCCTGGCAAGAACTGGGGCCAACGTCCTGACTTTC

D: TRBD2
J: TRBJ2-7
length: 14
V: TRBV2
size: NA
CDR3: CASSETKRGYEQYF
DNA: TGTGCCAGCAGTGAAACAAAGCGGGGCTACGAGCAGTACTTC

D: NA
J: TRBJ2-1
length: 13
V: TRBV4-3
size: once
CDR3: CASSQEIYNEQFF
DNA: TGCGCCAGCAGCCAAGAAATCTACAATGAGCAGTTCTTC

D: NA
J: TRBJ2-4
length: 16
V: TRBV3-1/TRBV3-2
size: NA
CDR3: CASSQELVLAKNIQYF
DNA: TGTGCCAGCAGCCAAGAGCTAGTACTGGCCAAAAACATTCAGTACTTC

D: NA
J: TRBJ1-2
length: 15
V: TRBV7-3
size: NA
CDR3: CASSPLGGKGGVYTF
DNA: TGTGCCAGCAGCCCACTTGGGGGGAAGGGCGGGGTCTACACCTTC

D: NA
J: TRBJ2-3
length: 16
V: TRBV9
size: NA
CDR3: CASSVATLTSTDTQYF
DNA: TGTGCCAGCAGCGTAGCGACATTAACTAGCACAGATACGCAGTATTTT

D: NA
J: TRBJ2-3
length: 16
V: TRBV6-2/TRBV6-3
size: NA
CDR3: CASSYPASGQGNTQYF
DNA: TGTGCCAGCAGTTACCCGGCGAGCGGGCAAGGGAATACGCAGTATTTT

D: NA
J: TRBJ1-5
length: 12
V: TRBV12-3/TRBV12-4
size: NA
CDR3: CASSLLGEAQHF
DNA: TGTGCCAGCAGTTTACTAGGGGAGGCCCAGCATTTT

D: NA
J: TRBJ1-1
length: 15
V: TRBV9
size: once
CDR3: CASSVRVFMNTEAFF
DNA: TGTGCCAGCAGCGTAAGAGTTTTTATGAACACTGAAGCTTTCTTT

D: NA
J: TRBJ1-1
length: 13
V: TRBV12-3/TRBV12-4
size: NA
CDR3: CASSRGGGIEAFF
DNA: TGTGCCAGCAGTCGGGGAGGCGGAATTGAAGCTTTCTTT

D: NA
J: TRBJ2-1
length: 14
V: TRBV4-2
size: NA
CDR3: CASSQVEGWDEQFF
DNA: TGTGCCAGCAGCCAAGTAGAGGGATGGGATGAGCAGTTCTTC

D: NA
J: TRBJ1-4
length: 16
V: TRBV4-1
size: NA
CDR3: CASSQAGQPMNEKLFF
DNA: TGCGCCAGCAGCCAAGCGGGCCAGCCCATGAATGAAAAACTGTTTTTT

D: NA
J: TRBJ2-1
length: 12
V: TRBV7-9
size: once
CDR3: CASSVQGNEQFF
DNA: TGTGCCAGCAGCGTACAGGGCAATGAGCAGTTCTTC

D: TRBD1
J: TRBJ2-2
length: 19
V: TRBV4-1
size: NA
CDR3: CASSQDRRGQGRNTGELFF
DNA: TGCGCCAGCAGCCAAGACCGGCGGGGACAGGGACGAAACACCGGGGAGCTGTTTTTT

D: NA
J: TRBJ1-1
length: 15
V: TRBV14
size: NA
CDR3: CASTTVLRYNTEAFF
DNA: TGTGCCAGCACCACCGTCCTGAGGTACAACACTGAAGCTTTCTTT

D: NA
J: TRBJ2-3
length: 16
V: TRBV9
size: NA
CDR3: CASSVEGRRITDTQYF
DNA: TGTGCCAGCAGCGTAGAGGGGAGACGGATCACAGATACGCAGTATTTT

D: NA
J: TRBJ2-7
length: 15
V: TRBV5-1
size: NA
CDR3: CASSPLEPRMGEQYF
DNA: TGCGCCAGCAGCCCGCTGGAACCCCGGATGGGCGAGCAGTACTTC

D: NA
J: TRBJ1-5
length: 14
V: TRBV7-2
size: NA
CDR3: CASSFYGRNQPQHF
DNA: TGTGCCAGCAGCTTCTACGGGAGAAATCAGCCCCAGCATTTT

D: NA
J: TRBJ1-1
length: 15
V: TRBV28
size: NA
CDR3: CASSRYGASNTEAFF
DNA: TGTGCCAGCAGTCGTTACGGGGCTTCGAACACTGAAGCTTTCTTT

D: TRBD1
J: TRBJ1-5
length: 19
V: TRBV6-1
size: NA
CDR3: CASSDYGQGAQHSNQPQHF
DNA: TGTGCCAGCAGTGACTATGGACAGGGGGCTCAACATAGCAATCAGCCCCAGCATTTT

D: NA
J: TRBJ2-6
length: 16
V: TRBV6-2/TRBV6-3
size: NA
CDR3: CASSDPGSSGANVLTF
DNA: TGTGCCAGCAGCGACCCGGGAAGCTCTGGGGCCAACGTCCTGACTTTC

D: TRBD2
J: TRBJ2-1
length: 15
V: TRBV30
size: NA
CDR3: CAWSPGLAAYNEQFF
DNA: TGTGCCTGGAGCCCGGGACTAGCGGCTTACAATGAGCAGTTCTTC

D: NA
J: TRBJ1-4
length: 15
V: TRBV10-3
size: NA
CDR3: CAIRDSSATNEKLFF
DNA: TGTGCCATCAGGGACAGTAGCGCAACTAATGAAAAACTGTTTTTT

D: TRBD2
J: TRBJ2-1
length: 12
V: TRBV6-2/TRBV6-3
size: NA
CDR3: CASSYGGREQFF
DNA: TGTGCCAGCAGTTATGGCGGGAGGGAGCAGTTCTTC

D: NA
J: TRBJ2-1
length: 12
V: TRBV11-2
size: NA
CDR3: CASSLGGAQGFF
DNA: TGTGCCAGCAGCCTAGGGGGGGCCCAGGGGTTCTTC

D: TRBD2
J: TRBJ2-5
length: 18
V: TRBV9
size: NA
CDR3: CASSAFTSGSGGPETQYF
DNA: TGTGCCAGCAGCGCGTTCACTAGCGGGAGTGGGGGCCCAGAGACCCAGTACTTC

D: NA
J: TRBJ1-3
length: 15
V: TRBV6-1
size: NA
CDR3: CASSENPGSGNTIYF
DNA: TGTGCCAGCAGTGAAAACCCAGGGTCTGGAAACACCATATATTTT

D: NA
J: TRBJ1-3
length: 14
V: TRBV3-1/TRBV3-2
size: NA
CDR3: CASSLTYSGNTIYF
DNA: TGTGCCAGCAGCCTCACCTACTCTGGAAACACCATATATTTT

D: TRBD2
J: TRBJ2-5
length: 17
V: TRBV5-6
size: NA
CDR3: CASSLVARGGAGETQYF
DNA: TGTGCCAGCAGCTTGGTGGCTCGCGGGGGGGCCGGGGAGACCCAGTACTTC

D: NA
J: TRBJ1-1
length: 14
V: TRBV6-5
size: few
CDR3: CASTPGGAGTEAFF
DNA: TGTGCCAGCACCCCTGGGGGGGCAGGGACTGAAGCTTTCTTT

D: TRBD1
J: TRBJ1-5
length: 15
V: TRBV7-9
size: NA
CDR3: CASSLATGGIQPQHF
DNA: TGTGCCAGCAGCTTAGCGACAGGGGGCATTCAGCCCCAGCATTTT

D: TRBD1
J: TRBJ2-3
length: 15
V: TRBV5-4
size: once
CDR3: CASSLPGQGTDTQYF
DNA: TGTGCCAGCAGCTTGCCCGGACAGGGCACAGATACGCAGTATTTT

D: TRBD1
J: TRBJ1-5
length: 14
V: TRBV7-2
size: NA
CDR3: CASSPDRANQPQHF
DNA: TGTGCCAGCAGCCCCGACAGGGCGAACCAGCCCCAGCATTTT

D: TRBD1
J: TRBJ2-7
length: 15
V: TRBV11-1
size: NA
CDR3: CASSLARGLGYEQYF
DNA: TGTGCCAGCAGCTTAGCTAGGGGGCTCGGCTACGAGCAGTACTTC